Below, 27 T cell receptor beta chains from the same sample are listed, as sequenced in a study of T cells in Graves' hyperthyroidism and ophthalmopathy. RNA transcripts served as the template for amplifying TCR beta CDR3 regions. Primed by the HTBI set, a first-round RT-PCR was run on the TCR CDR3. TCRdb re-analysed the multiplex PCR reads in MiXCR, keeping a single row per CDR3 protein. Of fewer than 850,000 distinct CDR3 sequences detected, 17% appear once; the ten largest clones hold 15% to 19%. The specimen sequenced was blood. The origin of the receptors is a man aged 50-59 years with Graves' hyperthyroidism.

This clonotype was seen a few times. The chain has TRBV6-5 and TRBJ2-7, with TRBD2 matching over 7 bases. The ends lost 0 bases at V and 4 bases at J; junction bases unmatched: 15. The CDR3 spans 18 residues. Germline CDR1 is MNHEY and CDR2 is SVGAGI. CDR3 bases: TGTGCCAGCAGTTACTCGGGGGGGACTGGCGGGACCACATACGAGCAGTACTTC. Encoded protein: CASSYSGGTGGTTYEQYF.

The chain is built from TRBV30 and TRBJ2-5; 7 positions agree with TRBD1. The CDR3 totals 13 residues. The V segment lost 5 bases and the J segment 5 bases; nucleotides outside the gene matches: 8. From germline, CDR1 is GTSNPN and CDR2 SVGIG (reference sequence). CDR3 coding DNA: TGTGCCTGGGCAACAGGGGCATGGGAGACCCAGTACTTC. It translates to CAWATGAWETQYF.

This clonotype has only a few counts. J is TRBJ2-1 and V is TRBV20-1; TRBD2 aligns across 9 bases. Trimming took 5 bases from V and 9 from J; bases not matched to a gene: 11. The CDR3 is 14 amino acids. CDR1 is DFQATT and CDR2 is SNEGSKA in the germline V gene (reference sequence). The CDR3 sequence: CSALAGEGEGEQFF. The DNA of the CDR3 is TGCAGTGCTTTAGCGGGAGAAGGGGAGGGTGAGCAGTTCTTC.

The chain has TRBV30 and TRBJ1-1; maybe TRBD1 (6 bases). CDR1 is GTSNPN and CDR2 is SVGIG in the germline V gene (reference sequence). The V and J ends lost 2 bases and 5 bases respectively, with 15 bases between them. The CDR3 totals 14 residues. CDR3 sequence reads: CAWSPGHRRTEAFF. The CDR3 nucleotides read TGTGCCTGGAGTCCGGGACATCGAAGGACTGAAGCTTTCTTT.

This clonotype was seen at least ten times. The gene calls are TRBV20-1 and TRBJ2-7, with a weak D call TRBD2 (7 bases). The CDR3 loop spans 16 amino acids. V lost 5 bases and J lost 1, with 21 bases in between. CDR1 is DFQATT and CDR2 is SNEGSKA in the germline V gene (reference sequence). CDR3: CSASRTSRGLSYEQYF. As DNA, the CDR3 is TGCAGTGCTTCAAGGACTAGTCGGGGGCTTTCCTACGAGCAGTACTTC.

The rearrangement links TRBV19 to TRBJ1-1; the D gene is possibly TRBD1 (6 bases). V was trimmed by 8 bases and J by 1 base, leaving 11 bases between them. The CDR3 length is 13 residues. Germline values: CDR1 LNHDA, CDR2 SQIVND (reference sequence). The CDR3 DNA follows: TGTGCCAGTGAGACAGGCAGGAACACTGAAGCTTTCTTT. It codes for CASETGRNTEAFF.

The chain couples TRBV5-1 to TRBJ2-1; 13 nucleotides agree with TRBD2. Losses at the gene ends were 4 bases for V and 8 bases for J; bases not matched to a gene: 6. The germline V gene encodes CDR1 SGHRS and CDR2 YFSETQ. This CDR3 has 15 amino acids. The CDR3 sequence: CASSGGLAGSDEQFF. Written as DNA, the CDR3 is TGCGCCAGCAGCGGGGGACTAGCGGGGAGCGATGAGCAGTTCTTC.

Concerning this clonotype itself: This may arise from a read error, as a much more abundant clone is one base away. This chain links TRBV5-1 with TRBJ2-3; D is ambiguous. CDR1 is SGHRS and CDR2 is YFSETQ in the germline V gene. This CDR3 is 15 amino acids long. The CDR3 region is CAGSLDGFSTDTQYF. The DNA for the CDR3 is TGCGCCGGCAGCTTGGACGGTTTTAGCACAGATACGCAGTATTTT.

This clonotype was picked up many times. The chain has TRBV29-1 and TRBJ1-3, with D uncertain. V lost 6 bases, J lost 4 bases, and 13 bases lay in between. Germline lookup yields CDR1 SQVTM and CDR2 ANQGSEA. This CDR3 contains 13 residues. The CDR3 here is CSVAGDSGNTIYF. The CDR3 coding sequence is TGCAGCGTGGCCGGGGATTCCGGAAACACCATATATTTT.

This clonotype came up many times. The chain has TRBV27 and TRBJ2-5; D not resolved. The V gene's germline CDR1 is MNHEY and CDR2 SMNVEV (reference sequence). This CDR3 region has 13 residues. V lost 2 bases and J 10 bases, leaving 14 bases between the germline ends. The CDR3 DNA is TGTGCCAGCAGTTTAGAGACCTCAAGGGACCAGTACTTC. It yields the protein CASSLETSRDQYF.

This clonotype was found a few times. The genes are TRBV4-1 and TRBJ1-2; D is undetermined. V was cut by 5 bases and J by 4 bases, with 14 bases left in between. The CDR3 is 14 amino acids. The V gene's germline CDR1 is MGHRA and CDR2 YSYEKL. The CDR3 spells CASSFSDGPYGYTF. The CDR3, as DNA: TGCGCCAGCAGCTTCTCAGACGGCCCCTATGGCTACACCTTC.

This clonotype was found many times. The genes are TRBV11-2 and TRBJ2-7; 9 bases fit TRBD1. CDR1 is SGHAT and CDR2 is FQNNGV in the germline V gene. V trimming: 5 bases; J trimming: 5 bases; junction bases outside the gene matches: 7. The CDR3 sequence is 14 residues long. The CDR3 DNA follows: TGTGCCAGCAGCCATATACAGGGGGCGCACGAGCAGTACTTC. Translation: CASSHIQGAHEQYF.

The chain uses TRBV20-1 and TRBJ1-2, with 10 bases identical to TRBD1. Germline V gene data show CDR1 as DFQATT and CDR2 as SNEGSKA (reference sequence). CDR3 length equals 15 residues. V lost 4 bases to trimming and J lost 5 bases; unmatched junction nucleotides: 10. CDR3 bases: TGCAGTGCTACAGCCCAGACAGGGGGCGGATATGGCTACACCTTC. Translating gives CSATAQTGGGYGYTF.

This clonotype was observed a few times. This chain's CDR3 is CAWIAYNEQFF. CDR3 bases: TGTGCCTGGATTGCCTACAATGAGCAGTTCTTC. The chain recombines TRBV30 with TRBJ2-1; D is uncertain. CDR1 GTSNPN and CDR2 SVGIG come from the germline V gene (reference sequence). The CDR3 length is 11 residues. The V end was cut by 4 bases, the J end by 2 bases, with 3 bases between.

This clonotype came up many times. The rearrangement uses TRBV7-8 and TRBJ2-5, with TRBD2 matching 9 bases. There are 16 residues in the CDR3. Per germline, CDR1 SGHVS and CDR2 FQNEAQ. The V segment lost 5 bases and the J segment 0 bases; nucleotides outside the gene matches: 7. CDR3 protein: CASSPGLATHQETQYF. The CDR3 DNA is TGTGCCAGCAGCCCTGGACTAGCGACCCACCAAGAGACCCAGTACTTC.

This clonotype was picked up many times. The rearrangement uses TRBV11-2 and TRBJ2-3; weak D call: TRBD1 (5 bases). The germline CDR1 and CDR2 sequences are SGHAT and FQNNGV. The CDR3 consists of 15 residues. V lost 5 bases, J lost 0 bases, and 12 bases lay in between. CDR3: CASSPRQLSTDTQYF. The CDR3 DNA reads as TGTGCCAGCAGCCCTAGACAGCTTAGCACAGATACGCAGTATTTT.

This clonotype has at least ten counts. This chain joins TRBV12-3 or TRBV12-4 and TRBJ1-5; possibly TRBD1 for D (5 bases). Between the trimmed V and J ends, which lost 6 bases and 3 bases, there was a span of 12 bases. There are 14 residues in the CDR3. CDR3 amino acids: CASSPDSNNQPQHF. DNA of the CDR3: TGTGCCAGCAGCCCTGACAGCAACAATCAGCCCCAGCATTTT.

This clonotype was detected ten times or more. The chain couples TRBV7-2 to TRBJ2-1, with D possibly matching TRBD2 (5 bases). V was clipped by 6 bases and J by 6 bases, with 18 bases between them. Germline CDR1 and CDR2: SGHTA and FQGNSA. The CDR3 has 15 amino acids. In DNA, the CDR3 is TGTGCCAGCAGTCCCGGGATCGGGATGGCCAATGAGCAGTTCTTC. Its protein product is CASSPGIGMANEQFF. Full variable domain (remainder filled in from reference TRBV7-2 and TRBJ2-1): GAGVSQSPSNKVTEKGKDVELRCDPISGHTALYWYRQSLGQGLEFLIYFQGNSAPDKSGLPSDRFSAERTGGSVSTLTIQRTQQEDSAVYLCASSPGIGMANEQFFGPGTRLTVL.

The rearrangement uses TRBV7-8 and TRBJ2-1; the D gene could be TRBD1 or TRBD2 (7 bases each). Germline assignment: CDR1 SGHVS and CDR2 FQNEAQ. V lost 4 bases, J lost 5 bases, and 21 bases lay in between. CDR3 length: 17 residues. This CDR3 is CASSSRGGLTENNEQFF. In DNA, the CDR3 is TGTGCCAGCAGCTCCAGGGGGGGACTAACAGAAAACAATGAGCAGTTCTTC.

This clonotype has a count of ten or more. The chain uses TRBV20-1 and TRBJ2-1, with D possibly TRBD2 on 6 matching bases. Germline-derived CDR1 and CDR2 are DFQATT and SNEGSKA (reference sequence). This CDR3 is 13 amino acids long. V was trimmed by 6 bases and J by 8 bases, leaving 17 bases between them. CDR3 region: CSAYVLAGDEQFF. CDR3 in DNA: TGCAGTGCATACGTACTAGCTGGGGATGAGCAGTTCTTC.

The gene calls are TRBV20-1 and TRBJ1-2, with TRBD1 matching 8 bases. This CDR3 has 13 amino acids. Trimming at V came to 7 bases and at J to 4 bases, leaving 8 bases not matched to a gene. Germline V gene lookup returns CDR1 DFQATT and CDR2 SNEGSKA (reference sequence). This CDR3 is CSVKGTGLYGYTF. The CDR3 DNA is TGCAGTGTCAAGGGGACAGGTCTCTATGGCTACACCTTC.

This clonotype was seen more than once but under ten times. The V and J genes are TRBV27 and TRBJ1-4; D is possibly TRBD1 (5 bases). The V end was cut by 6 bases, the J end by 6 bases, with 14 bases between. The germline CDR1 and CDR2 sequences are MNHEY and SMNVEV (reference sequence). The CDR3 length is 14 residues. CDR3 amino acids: CASSKVLGDEKLFF. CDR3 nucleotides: TGTGCCAGCAGCAAAGTCCTGGGGGATGAAAAACTGTTTTTT.

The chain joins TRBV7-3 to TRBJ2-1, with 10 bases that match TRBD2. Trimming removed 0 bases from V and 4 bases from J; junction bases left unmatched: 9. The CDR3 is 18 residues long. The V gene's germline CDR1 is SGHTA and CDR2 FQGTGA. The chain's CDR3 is CASSLTASSGSWYNEQFF. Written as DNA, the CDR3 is TGTGCCAGCAGCTTAACGGCGTCTAGCGGGAGCTGGTACAATGAGCAGTTCTTC.

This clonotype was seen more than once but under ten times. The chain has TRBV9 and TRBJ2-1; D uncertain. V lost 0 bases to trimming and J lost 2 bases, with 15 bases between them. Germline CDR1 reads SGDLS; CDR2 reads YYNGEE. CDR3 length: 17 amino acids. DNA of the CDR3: TGTGCCAGCAGCGTAGAGATGACGCCAGCTCCCTACAATGAGCAGTTCTTC. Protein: CASSVEMTPAPYNEQFF.

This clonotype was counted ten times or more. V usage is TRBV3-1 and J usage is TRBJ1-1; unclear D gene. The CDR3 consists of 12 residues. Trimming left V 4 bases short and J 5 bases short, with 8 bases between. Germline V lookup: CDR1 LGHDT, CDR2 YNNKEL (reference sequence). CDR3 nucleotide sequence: TGTGCCAGCAGCCGGGGTACTACTGAAGCTTTCTTT. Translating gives CASSRGTTEAFF. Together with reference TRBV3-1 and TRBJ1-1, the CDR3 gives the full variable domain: DTAVSQTPKYLVTQMGNDKSIKCEQNLGHDTMYWYKQDSKKFLKIMFSYNNKELIINETVPNRFSPKSPDKAHLNLHINSLELGDSAVYFCASSRGTTEAFFGQGTRLTVV.

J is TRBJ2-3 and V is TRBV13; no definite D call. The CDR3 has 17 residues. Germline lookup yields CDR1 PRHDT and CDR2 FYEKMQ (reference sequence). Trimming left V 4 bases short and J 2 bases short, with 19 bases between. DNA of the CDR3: TGTGCCAGCAGCTCAAAGGACCTCCGCCGATACACAGATACGCAGTATTTT. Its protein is CASSSKDLRRYTDTQYF.

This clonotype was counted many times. The CDR3 here is CASSITSPGDTGEQYF. The CDR3 DNA follows: TGTGCCAGCAGTATCACGTCCCCGGGCGACACTGGGGAGCAGTACTTC. The V and J genes are TRBV6-1 and TRBJ2-7, with unresolved D. The length of the CDR3 is 16 residues. The V gene's germline CDR1 is MNHNS and CDR2 SASEGT. V dropped 5 bases and J dropped 7 bases, with 24 bases sitting between them.